This passage covers 13 T cell receptor beta chains from one sample sequenced in a study of early T cells in non-severe SARS-CoV-2 infection (dated by TCRdb to about 2021). To prepare the library, 5' RACE was applied. Instrument used: NextSeq 500. The raw public reads went through TCRdb reprocessing: fastp at Q25, MiXCR clone calling, in-frame beta chains kept. Each CDR3 protein gets just one entry, which takes the most common genes and DNA from the rows behind it. Counted in this sample were tens of thousands of distinct CDR3 sequences; about an eighth of them appeared once. 2.7% of the sample is held by the ten biggest clonotypes. This sample comprised whole blood, obtained at baseline. Receptor source: an adult who was a healthcare worker with PCR-confirmed SARS-CoV-2 infection or an uninfected control (not recorded which).

The genes are TRBV5-4 and TRBJ1-6, with no clear D. Looked up from germline, CDR1 is SGHNT and CDR2 is YYREEE (reference sequence). The CDR3 is made up of 15 amino acids. The V gene lost 2 bases and the J gene lost 8 bases, with 14 bases spanning the gap. The CDR3 bases are TGTGCCAGCAGCTTTGCTCCACACGGGGATTCACCCCTCCACTTT. Translated, it gives CASSFAPHGDSPLHF.

The table lists this clonotype with many counts. The chain joins TRBV11-2 to TRBJ2-7; 8 nucleotides match TRBD1. The CDR3 consists of 16 residues. From germline, CDR1 is SGHAT and CDR2 FQNNGV. J gave up 0 bases and V 6 bases, and 10 bases lay outside the gene matches. In DNA form, the CDR3 reads TGTGCCAGCAGAAAACCCGGACAGGGAGACTCCTACGAGCAGTACTTC. It yields the protein CASRKPGQGDSYEQYF. The full variable domain, its missing parts supplied by reference TRBV11-2 and TRBJ2-7, is EAGVAQSPRYKIIEKRQSVAFWCNPISGHATLYWYQQILGQGPKLLIQFQNNGVVDDSQLPKDRFSAERLKGVDSTLKIQPAKLEDSAVYLCASRKPGQGDSYEQYFGPGTRLTVT.

This clonotype was counted only a few times. This chain links TRBV7-2 with TRBJ2-5, with 7 bases identical to TRBD1. Germline trimming cut 5 bases from V and 2 bases from J; bases unmatched to any gene: 2. Germline V gene lookup returns CDR1 SGHTA and CDR2 FQGNSA. This CDR3 has 13 amino acids. The CDR3 protein is CASSTGQQETQYF. For the CDR3, the DNA is TGTGCCAGCAGCACGGGACAGCAAGAGACCCAGTACTTC.

The table lists this clonotype with a few counts. The chain couples TRBV11-2 to TRBJ2-5; unclear D gene. Germline lookup yields CDR1 SGHAT and CDR2 FQNNGV. The CDR3 has 16 residues. With 5 bases removed from V and 0 bases from J, the gap between germline ends came to 16 bases. The CDR3 bases are TGTGCCAGCAGCGCAGCAGGATCCCTTTACCAAGAGACCCAGTACTTC. Protein product: CASSAAGSLYQETQYF.

The V gene is TRBV28, the J gene TRBJ2-3; the match to TRBD2 covers 11 bases. The CDR3 extends over 14 amino acids. Losses at the gene ends were 6 bases for V and 5 bases for J; bases not matched to a gene: 4. Germline values: CDR1 MDHEN, CDR2 SYDVKM. CDR3 amino acids: CASSLLAGEDTQYF. The CDR3 coding sequence is TGTGCCAGCAGCCTACTAGCGGGGGAAGATACGCAGTATTTT.

The chain combines TRBV7-9 with TRBJ1-1, with D possibly being TRBD1 (5 bases). The V gene's germline CDR1 is SEHNR and CDR2 FQNEAQ (reference sequence). This CDR3 has 14 amino acids. The V end lost 0 bases, the J end lost 5 bases, and 10 bases lay between the germline ends. The CDR3 bases are TGTGCCAGCAGCTTAGCGTCCAGGGTGACTGAAGCTTTCTTT. This codes for CASSLASRVTEAFF.

This clonotype has only a few counts. V usage is TRBV5-1 and J usage is TRBJ1-1; D is perhaps TRBD1 (6 bases). Trimming took 1 base from V and 4 from J, leaving 17 bases between them. The CDR3 loop spans 16 amino acids. Germline V lookup: CDR1 SGHRS, CDR2 YFSETQ. The CDR3 nucleotides read TGCGCCAGCAGCTTGAAGGTGTCACAGGGTATCACTGAAGCTTTCTTT. Encoded protein: CASSLKVSQGITEAFF. Full variable domain (outside the CDR3, taken from reference TRBV5-1 and TRBJ1-1): KAGVTQTPRYLIKTRGQQVTLSCSPISGHRSVSWYQQTPGQGLQFLFEYFSETQRNKGNFPGRFSGRQFSNSRSEMNVSTLELGDSALYLCASSLKVSQGITEAFFGQGTRLTVV.

This chain uses TRBV4-2 with TRBJ1-4, with D uncertain. The CDR3 consists of 15 residues. Germline V gene data show CDR1 as LGHNA and CDR2 as YNFKEQ. V lost 0 bases, J lost 2 bases, and 7 bases lay in between. The CDR3 DNA follows: TGTGCCAGCAGCCAAGAAGGCGGGACTAATGAAAAACTGTTTTTT. This translates into CASSQEGGTNEKLFF.

This clonotype was counted between two and nine times. The genes are TRBV20-1 and TRBJ2-3; D remains unclear. In germline, CDR1 is DFQATT, CDR2 SNEGSKA (reference sequence). The CDR3 contains 15 residues. V lost 1 base and J lost 2, with 13 bases in between. CDR3 sequence reads: CSARAPRYNTDTQYF. The CDR3 nucleotides are TGCAGTGCTAGAGCGCCGAGGTACAACACAGATACGCAGTATTTT.

This sequence joins TRBV6-2 or TRBV6-3 and TRBJ1-5; tentatively, D is TRBD1 (6 bases). CDR1 and CDR2 from the germline V gene are MNHEY and SVGEGT. The CDR3 is 17 residues long. Trimming took off 2 bases at V and 4 bases at J, with 18 bases between the two ends. In nucleotides, the CDR3 is TGTGCCAGCAGTTACCCTATACACCGGGACACTAATCAGCCCCAGCATTTT. It is translated as CASSYPIHRDTNQPQHF.

This clonotype has a handful of counts. CDR3 sequence reads: CASSVAGSGTEAFF. The CDR3 DNA follows: TGTGCCAGCAGCGTAGCGGGATCCGGCACTGAAGCTTTCTTT. The chain recombines TRBV9 with TRBJ1-1; no definite D call. This CDR3 is 14 amino acids long. Germline CDR1 SGDLS, CDR2 YYNGEE. V lost 0 bases to trimming and J lost 4 bases, with 10 bases between them.

By share, this clonotype ranks as medium-sized (0.01 to 0.1%). This sequence joins TRBV6-2 or TRBV6-3 and TRBJ1-1, with no clear D. Trimming took off 0 bases at V and 7 bases at J, with 21 bases between the two ends. Per the germline V gene, CDR1 is MNHEY and CDR2 is SVGEGT. The CDR3 has 17 residues. CDR3 sequence (DNA): TGTGCCAGCAGTTACTCGACCCTAGAGGTCCGTCTCGTTGAAGCTTTCTTT. Its protein is CASSYSTLEVRLVEAFF.

This clonotype was seen repeatedly, ten times or more. The chain joins TRBV11-2 to TRBJ1-5; the D gene is possibly TRBD1 (5 bases). V gave up 8 bases and J gave up 5 bases, with 19 bases separating them. The CDR3 loop spans 15 amino acids. Germline V gene lookup returns CDR1 SGHAT and CDR2 FQNNGV. CDR3 residues: CASSRSGWGDQPQHF. In DNA, the CDR3 is TGTGCCAGCTCAAGATCAGGGTGGGGTGATCAGCCCCAGCATTTT.